A single sample gave rise to the 5 T cell receptor beta chains below, sequenced in a study of cytomegalovirus exposure and HLA in healthy donors. With 60 Vbeta and 13 Jbeta primers, the PCR was carried out. Sequencing was performed with immunoSEQ multiplex PCR; in TCRdb, only in-frame clones are kept and a portion is missing. In the table there are fewer than 150,000 clones, less than 80% of which are singletons. Sequenced: PBMCs. All receptors derive from a woman between 40 and 50 years old in good health and CMV-seropositive.

V gene TRBV11-3 combines with J gene TRBJ2-3; a weak D match, TRBD1 (6 bases). V was pared by 2 bases and J by 6 bases, with 9 bases between. This CDR3 has 13 residues. Germline CDR1 is SGHNT and CDR2 is YENEEA. CDR3: CASSLTQGDTQYF. In DNA form, the CDR3 reads TGTGCCAGCAGCTTAACTCAGGGGGATACGCAGTATTTT.

This sequence joins TRBV7-9 and TRBJ2-7; perhaps TRBD1 as D (5 bases). Between the trimmed V and J ends, which lost 3 bases and 7 bases, there was a span of 10 bases. The CDR3 spans 12 residues. Per the germline V gene, CDR1 is SEHNR and CDR2 is FQNEAQ (reference sequence). The CDR3 spells CASSFQGWEQYF. Written as DNA, the CDR3 is TGTGCCAGCAGCTTTCAGGGTTGGGAGCAGTACTTC. Using reference TRBV7-9 and TRBJ2-7 for the parts outside the CDR3, the full variable domain is DTGVSQNPRHKITKRGQNVTFRCDPISEHNRLYWYRQTLGQGPEFLTYFQNEAQLEKSRLLSDRFSAERPKGSFSTLEIQRTEQGDSAMYLCASSFQGWEQYFGPGTRLTVT.

The CDR3 nucleotides are TGTGCCAGCAGTACCGGACTAGCATCCTACAATGAGCAGTTCTTC. Translated: CASSTGLASYNEQFF. V and J are TRBV6-5 and TRBJ2-1, with 8 nucleotides matching TRBD2. The germline V gene has CDR1 MNHEY and CDR2 SVGAGI. The CDR3 length is 15 residues. V trimming: 5 bases; J trimming: 1 base; junction bases outside the gene matches: 4.

V usage is TRBV4-2 and J usage is TRBJ2-5; D is uncertain. There are 12 residues in the CDR3. Deletions cut 1 base from V and 11 bases from J, with 11 bases between. Germline V lookup: CDR1 LGHNA, CDR2 YNFKEQ. For the CDR3, the DNA is TGTGCCAGCAGCCAAGTTTCGTCAGTTCAGTACTTC. Protein product: CASSQVSSVQYF.

The V and J genes are TRBV28 and TRBJ2-5; TRBD2 matches 8 bases. CDR1 MDHEN and CDR2 SYDVKM come from the germline V gene. The CDR3 totals 16 residues. V was pared by 5 bases and J by 0 bases, with 8 bases of the junction left unmatched. CDR3 sequence (DNA): TGTGCCAGCAGTCAAGTCGGGCGGGGGGACCAAGAGACCCAGTACTTC. The encoded protein is CASSQVGRGDQETQYF.